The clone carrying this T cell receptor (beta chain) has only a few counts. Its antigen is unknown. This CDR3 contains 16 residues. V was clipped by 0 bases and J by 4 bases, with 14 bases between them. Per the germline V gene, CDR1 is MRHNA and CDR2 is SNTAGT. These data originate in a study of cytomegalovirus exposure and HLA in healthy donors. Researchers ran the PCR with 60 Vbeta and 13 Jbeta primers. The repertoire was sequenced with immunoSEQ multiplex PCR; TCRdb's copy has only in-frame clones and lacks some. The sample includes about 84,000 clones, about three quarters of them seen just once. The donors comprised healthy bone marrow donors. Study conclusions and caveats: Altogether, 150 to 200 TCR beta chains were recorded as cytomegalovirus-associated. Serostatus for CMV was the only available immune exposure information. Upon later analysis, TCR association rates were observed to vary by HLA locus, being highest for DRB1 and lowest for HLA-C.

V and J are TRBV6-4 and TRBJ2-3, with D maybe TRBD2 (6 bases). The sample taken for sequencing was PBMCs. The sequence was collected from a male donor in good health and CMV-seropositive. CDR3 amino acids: CASSDSGGAPADTQYF. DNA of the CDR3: TGTGCCAGCAGTGACTCGGGCGGGGCCCCGGCAGATACGCAGTATTTT.